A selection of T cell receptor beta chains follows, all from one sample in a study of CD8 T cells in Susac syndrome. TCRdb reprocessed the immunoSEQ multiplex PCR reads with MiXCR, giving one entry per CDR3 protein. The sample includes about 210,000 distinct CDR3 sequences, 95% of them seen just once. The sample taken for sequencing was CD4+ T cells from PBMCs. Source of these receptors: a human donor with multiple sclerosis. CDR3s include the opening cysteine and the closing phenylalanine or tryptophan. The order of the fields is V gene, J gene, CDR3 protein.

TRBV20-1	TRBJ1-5	CSARLQDQPQHF
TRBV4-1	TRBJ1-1	CASSRGFATEAFF
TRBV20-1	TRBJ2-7	CSASGGQGDEQYF
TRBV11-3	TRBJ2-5	CASSFGGSETQYF
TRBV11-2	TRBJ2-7	CASSYNRGRENEQYF
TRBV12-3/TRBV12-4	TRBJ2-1	CASRSTGVSYNEQFF
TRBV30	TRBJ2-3	CAWSGTSDLDTQYF
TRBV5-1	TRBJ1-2	CASSLGERSGYTF
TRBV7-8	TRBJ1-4	CASSLVSEKLFF
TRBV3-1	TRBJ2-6	CASSQQGANVLTF
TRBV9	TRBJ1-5	CASSVGFIDQPQHF
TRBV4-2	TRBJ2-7	CASSQEEGHPYEQYF
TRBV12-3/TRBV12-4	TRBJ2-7	CASRGQGIHYEQYF
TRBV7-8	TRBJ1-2	CASSLAAIGGQRLYGYTF
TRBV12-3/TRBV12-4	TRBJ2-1	CASSFHNEQFF
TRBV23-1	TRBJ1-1	CASSQGALLMNTEAFF
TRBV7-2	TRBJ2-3	CASSSGQGLSAGEQYF
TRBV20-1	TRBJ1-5	CSASGSGDQPQHF
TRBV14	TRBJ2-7	CASATGSGTGQYF
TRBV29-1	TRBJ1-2	CSVENRGNYGYTF
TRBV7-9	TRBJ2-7	CASSHPGGEQYF
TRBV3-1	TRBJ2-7	CASSQEGGRGEQYF
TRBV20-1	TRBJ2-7	CSATGSHEQYF
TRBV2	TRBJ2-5	CASSSGPQYF
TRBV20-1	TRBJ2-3	CSALTSGNTDTQYF
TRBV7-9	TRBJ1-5	CASSLVAGTGDQPQHF
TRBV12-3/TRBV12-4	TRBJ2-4	CASTPLSGSRALAKNIQYF